This TCR beta chain originates from a study of neurological immune-mediated disorders. The ends were cut back, 1 base at V and 7 bases at J, with 12 bases in the middle. The CDR3 consists of 13 residues. Germline-derived CDR1 and CDR2 are SGHDT and YYEEEE. This clonotype was seen repeatedly, ten times or more. TCRdb reprocessed the 5' RACE reads via MiXCR and lists one record per CDR3 protein. Among tens of thousands of distinct CDR3 sequences listed, about 4% were seen once. Time point meaning: longitudinal time-point 3. This receptor was obtained from a woman aged 60 to 75 with multiple sclerosis. The sequenced sample consisted of PBMCs. The genes are TRBV5-6 and TRBJ2-7, with a possible D match to TRBD2 (5 bases). CDR3 DNA sequence: TGTGCCAGCAGCTTGAGCGGCACTTCGGAGCAGTACTTC. Its translation is CASSLSGTSEQYF.